The next 10 T cell receptor beta chains were all read from a single sample in a study of T cells expressing NK-cell markers. Each CDR3 protein gets one entry in TCRdb, which reprocessed the 5' RACE reads and gives no DNA. The clone table shows about 550,000 distinct CDR3 sequences, with the ten largest holding roughly 3.5%. Sequencing input: blood T cells: a sorted CD56 or NKG2C T cell subset, CD4+ or CD8+ T cells, or bulk PBMC T cells (not recorded which). These receptors all come from a man between 18 and 29 years old in good health.

The chain links TRBV6-5 to TRBJ1-2; without DNA, the TCRdb call of TRBD1 cannot be checked. From germline, CDR1 is MNHEY and CDR2 SVGAGI. The CDR3 covers 14 residues. The CDR3 is CASRSYREPYGYTF.

The chain links TRBV12-3 or TRBV12-4 to TRBJ2-3; as DNA is missing, the TRBD2 call by TCRdb cannot be tested. The CDR3 spans 14 residues. The CDR3 sequence: CASRRSTSGPITYF.

V usage is TRBV6-1 and J usage is TRBJ1-4. From germline, CDR1 is MNHNS and CDR2 SASEGT. The CDR3 has 16 residues. This chain's CDR3 is CASGRAGSATNEKLFF.

The rearrangement uses TRBV12-5 and TRBJ1-4; without DNA, the TCRdb call of TRBD1 cannot be checked. Germline CDR1 LGHNT, CDR2 FRNRAP. CDR3 size: 11 residues. This CDR3 is CASGDTEKLFF. The full variable domain, in which reference TRBV12-5 and TRBJ1-4 provide the parts outside the CDR3, is DARVTQTPRHKVTEMGQEVTMRCQPILGHNTVFWYRQTMMQGLELLAYFRNRAPLDDSGMPKDRFSAEMPDATLATLKIQPSEPRDSAVYFCASGDTEKLFFGSGTQLSVL.

The chain links TRBV5-5 to TRBJ1-5. The CDR3 covers 14 residues. Germline assignment: CDR1 SGHKS and CDR2 YYEKEE (reference sequence). The CDR3 sequence is CASSLGARDQPQHF. Full variable domain (remainder filled in from reference TRBV5-5 and TRBJ1-5): DAGVTQSPTHLIKTRGQQVTLRCSPISGHKSVSWYQQVLGQGPQFIFQYYEKEERGRGNFPDRFSARQFPNYSSELNVNALLLGDSALYLCASSLGARDQPQHFGDGTRLSIL.

The chain joins TRBV5-6 to TRBJ2-5; TCRdb proposes TRBD2, but this gene call is untestable without DNA. CDR1 and CDR2 (germline): SGHDT, YYEEEE. CDR3 length equals 15 residues. CDR3 sequence: CASSLLVGRTKTQYF.

This sequence joins TRBV2 and TRBJ2-5; TCRdb proposes TRBD1, but this gene call is untestable without DNA. Germline values: CDR1 SNHLY, CDR2 FYNNEI. The CDR3 spans 14 residues. The CDR3 region is CASSELQGQETQYF.

The rearrangement joins TRBV20-1 to TRBJ2-1. CDR1 is DFQATT, CDR2 SNEGSKA, per germline (reference sequence). CDR3 size: 13 residues. CDR3 region: CSAYLSSYNEQFF.

This chain links TRBV11-1 with TRBJ2-1; TCRdb's assignment of TRBD2 cannot be checked, as there is no DNA. The germline CDR1 and CDR2 sequences are SGHAT and FQDESV (reference sequence). The CDR3 length is 16 residues. The CDR3 protein is CASSLAASGSGNEQFF.

The chain combines TRBV5-1 with TRBJ2-5. CDR3 length: 15 amino acids. Germline loops: CDR1 SGHRS, CDR2 YFSETQ. CDR3 amino acids: CASSLDGRLKETQYF.